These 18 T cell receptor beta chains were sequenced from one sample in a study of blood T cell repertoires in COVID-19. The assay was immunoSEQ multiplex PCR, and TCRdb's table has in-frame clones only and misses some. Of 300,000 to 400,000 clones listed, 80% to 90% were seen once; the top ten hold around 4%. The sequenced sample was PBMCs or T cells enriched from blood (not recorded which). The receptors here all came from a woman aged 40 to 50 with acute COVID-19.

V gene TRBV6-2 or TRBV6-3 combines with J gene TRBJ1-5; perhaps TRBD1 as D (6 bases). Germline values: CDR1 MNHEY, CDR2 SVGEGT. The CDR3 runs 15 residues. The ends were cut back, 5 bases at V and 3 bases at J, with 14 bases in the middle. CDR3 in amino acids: CASSRGGANNQPQHF. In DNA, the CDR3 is TGTGCCAGCAGTAGGGGGGGGGCTAACAATCAGCCCCAGCATTTT.

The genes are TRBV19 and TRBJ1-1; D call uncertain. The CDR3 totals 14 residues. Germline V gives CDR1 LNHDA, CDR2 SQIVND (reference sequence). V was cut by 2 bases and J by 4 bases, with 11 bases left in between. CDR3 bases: TGTGCCAGTAGTATATCCGGTGAGGTCACTGAAGCTTTCTTT. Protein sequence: CASSISGEVTEAFF. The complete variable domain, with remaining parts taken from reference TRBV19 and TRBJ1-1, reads DGGITQSPKYLFRKEGQNVTLSCEQNLNHDAMYWYRQDPGQGLRLIYYSQIVNDFQKGDIAEGYSVSREKKESFPLTVTSAQKNPTAFYLCASSISGEVTEAFFGQGTRLTVV.

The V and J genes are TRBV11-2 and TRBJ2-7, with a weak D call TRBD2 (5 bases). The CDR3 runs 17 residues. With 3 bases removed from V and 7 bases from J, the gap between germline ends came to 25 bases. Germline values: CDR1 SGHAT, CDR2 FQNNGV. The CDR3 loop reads CASSLRAAAVNLREQYF. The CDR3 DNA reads TGTGCCAGCAGCTTGCGGGCAGCGGCCGTAAATCTTAGGGAGCAGTACTTC.

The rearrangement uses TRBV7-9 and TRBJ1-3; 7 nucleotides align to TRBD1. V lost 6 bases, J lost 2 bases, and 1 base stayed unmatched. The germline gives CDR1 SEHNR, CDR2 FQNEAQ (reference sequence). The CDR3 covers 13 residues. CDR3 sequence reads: CASRQGAGNTIYF. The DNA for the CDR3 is TGTGCCAGCAGGCAGGGGGCTGGAAACACCATATATTTT.

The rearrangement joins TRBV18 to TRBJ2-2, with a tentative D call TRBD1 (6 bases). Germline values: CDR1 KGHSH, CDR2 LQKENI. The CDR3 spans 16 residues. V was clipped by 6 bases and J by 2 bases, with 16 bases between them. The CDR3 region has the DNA TGTGCCAGCTCCTCGCGGGCTGGGACAAACACCGGGGAGCTGTTTTTT. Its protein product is CASSSRAGTNTGELFF.

DNA of the CDR3: TGCGCCAGCAGCTTGACAGGGCAGGACTTAGCCAAAAACATTCAGTACTTC. It codes for CASSLTGQDLAKNIQYF. The chain is built from TRBV5-1 and TRBJ2-4, with a weak D call TRBD1 (6 bases). Germline V gene data show CDR1 as SGHRS and CDR2 as YFSETQ. V shed 1 base and J shed 0 bases, with 14 bases lying between them. CDR3 length equals 17 residues.

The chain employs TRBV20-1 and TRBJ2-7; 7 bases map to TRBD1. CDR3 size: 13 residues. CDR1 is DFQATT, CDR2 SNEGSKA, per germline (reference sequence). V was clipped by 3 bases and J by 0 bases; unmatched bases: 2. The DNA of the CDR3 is TGCAGTGCTAGTCCAGGGGGCTCCTACGAGCAGTACTTC. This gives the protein CSASPGGSYEQYF.

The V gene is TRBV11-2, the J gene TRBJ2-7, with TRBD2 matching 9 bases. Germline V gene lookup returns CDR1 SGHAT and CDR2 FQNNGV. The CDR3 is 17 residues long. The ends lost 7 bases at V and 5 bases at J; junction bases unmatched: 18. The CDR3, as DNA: TGTGCCAGCACTCCAGGAGGGCTAGCGGGGTTTATCAACGAGCAGTACTTC. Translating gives CASTPGGLAGFINEQYF.

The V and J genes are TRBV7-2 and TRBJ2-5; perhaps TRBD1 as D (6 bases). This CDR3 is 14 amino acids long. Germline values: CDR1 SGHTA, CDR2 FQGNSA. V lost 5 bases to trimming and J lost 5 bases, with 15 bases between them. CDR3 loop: CASSPPRGTETQYF. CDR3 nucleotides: TGTGCCAGCAGCCCCCCTAGGGGGACGGAGACCCAGTACTTC.

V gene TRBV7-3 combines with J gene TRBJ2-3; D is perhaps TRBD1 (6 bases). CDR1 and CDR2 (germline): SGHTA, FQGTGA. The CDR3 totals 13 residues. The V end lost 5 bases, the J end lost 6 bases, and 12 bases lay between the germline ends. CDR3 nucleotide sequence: TGTGCCAGCAGCACCCGAGGGGGTGATACGCAGTATTTT. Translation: CASSTRGGDTQYF.

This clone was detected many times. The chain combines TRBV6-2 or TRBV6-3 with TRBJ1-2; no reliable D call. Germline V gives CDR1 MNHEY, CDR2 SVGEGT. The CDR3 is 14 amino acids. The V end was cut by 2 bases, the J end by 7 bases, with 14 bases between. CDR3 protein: CASSYGASRSGYTF. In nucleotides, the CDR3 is TGTGCCAGCAGTTACGGAGCGTCCCGGTCTGGCTACACCTTC.

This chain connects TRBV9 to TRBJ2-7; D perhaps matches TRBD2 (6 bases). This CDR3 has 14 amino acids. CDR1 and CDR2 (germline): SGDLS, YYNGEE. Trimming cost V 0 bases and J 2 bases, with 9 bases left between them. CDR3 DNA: TGTGCCAGCAGCGTAGGGGCTAGCGCCTACGAGCAGTACTTC. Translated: CASSVGASAYEQYF.

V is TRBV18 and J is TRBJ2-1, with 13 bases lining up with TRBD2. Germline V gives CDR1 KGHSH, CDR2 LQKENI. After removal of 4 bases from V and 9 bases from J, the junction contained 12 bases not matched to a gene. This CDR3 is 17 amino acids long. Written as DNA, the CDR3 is TGTGCCAGCTCACTTCCGACTAGCGGGAGGAATATTGGTGAGCAGTTCTTC. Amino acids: CASSLPTSGRNIGEQFF.

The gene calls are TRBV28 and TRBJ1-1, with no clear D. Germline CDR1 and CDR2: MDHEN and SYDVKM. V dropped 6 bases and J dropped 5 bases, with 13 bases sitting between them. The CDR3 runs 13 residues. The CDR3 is CASSLGGRTEAFF. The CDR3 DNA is TGTGCCAGCAGCCTAGGCGGGCGGACTGAAGCTTTCTTT.

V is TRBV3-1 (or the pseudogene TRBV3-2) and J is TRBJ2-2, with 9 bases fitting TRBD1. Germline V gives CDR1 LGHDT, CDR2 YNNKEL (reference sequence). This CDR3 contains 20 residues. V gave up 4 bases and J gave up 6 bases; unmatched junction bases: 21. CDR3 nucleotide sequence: TGTGCCAGCAGCCTGCCCCGACAGGGGGATCCCCAAGGTCCTGCCGGGGAGCTGTTTTTT. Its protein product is CASSLPRQGDPQGPAGELFF.

CDR3 sequence (DNA): TGTGCCAGCAGCTTAGACTATCTAGCCTACAATGAGCAGTTCTTC. Amino acids: CASSLDYLAYNEQFF. The V gene is TRBV7-2, the J gene TRBJ2-1; no definite D call. Germline V gene data show CDR1 as SGHTA and CDR2 as FQGNSA. The CDR3 is 15 amino acids. With 1 base removed from V and 2 bases from J, the gap between germline ends came to 9 bases.

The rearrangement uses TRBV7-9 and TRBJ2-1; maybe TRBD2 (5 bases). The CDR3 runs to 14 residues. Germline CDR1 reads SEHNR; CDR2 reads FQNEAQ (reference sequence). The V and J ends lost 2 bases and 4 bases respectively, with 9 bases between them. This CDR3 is CASSLSTGYNEQFF. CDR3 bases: TGTGCCAGCAGCTTATCAACGGGATACAATGAGCAGTTCTTC.

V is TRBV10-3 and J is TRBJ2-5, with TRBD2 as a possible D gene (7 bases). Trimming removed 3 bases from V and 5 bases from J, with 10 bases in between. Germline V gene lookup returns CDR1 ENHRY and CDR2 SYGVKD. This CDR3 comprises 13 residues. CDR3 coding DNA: TGTGCCATCAGTGACGGGGGGCAGGAGACCCAGTACTTC. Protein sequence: CAISDGGQETQYF.